These 17 T cell receptor beta chains came from one sample sequenced in a study of cytomegalovirus exposure and HLA in healthy donors. A multiplex PCR was run with 60 Vbeta primers and 13 Jbeta primers. The method was immunoSEQ multiplex PCR; TCRdb's version includes in-frame clones alone and lacks a portion of them. The data contain about 160,000 clones, around four fifths of them singletons. The material sequenced was PBMCs. These receptors were collected from a man aged 18-30 years in good health and CMV-seronegative.

The chain has TRBV7-2 and TRBJ2-7; perhaps TRBD2 as D (5 bases). Germline assignment: CDR1 SGHTA and CDR2 FQGNSA. Trimming took off 5 bases at V and 5 bases at J, with 10 bases between the two ends. CDR3 length: 12 amino acids. CDR3 bases: TGTGCCAGCAGCGGGCTAGCCAACGAGCAGTACTTC. It codes for CASSGLANEQYF.

The chain carries TRBV10-1 and TRBJ2-7, with TRBD2 matching over 8 bases. The V and J ends lost 0 bases and 3 bases, in that order; junction bases with no gene match: 7. This CDR3 region has 16 residues. CDR1 and CDR2 from the germline V gene are WNHNN and SYGVQD (reference sequence). CDR3 DNA sequence: TGCGCCAGCAGTGAGTCGAGCGGGAGAGGATACTACGAGCAGTACTTC. Its translation: CASSESSGRGYYEQYF.

Turning to this clone: The junction differs from germline at one of its ends, possibly a read error. CDR3 DNA: TGTGCCAGCAGTTTACGGTCAGGGCGCGGTGGGGTAACGTTC. Translation gives CASSLRSGRGGVTF. V gene TRBV28 combines with J gene TRBJ1-2; TRBD1 might be the D (5 bases). The CDR3 has 14 amino acids. Germline values: CDR1 MDHEN, CDR2 SYDVKM.

This chain connects TRBV5-5 to TRBJ2-1, with D tentatively TRBD2 (5 bases). In germline, CDR1 is SGHKS, CDR2 YYEKEE (reference sequence). Trimming shortened V by 4 bases and J by 0 bases, and 8 bases separated the two germline ends. The CDR3 length is 14 residues. CDR3 sequence reads: CASSTTSSYNEQFF. The CDR3 DNA sequence: TGTGCCAGCAGCACCACTAGCTCCTACAATGAGCAGTTCTTC.

The chain combines TRBV7-6 with TRBJ2-7, with D uncertain. V gave up 2 bases and J gave up 2 bases, with 16 bases separating them. This CDR3 contains 16 residues. Per the germline V gene, CDR1 is SGHVS and CDR2 is FNYEAQ. CDR3 sequence (DNA): TGTGCCAGCAGCTTAAGTCACCGGGTCCCGACCTACGAGCAGTACTTC. Residues: CASSLSHRVPTYEQYF.

The V and J genes are TRBV29-1 and TRBJ2-1, with TRBD1 identical over 8 bases. Germline CDR1 reads SQVTM; CDR2 reads ANQGSEA. V gave up 8 bases and J gave up 4 bases; unmatched junction bases: 4. CDR3 length: 12 residues. CDR3 sequence: CSTRTGYNEQFF. The CDR3 DNA reads as TGCAGCACCCGGACAGGGTACAATGAGCAGTTCTTC.

The gene calls are TRBV7-9 and TRBJ2-2; D not resolved. The germline V gene encodes CDR1 SEHNR and CDR2 FQNEAQ (reference sequence). The V gene lost 1 base and the J gene lost 0 bases, with 9 bases spanning the gap. CDR3 length equals 16 residues. The CDR3 region is CASSLDETPNTGELFF. CDR3 in DNA: TGTGCCAGCAGCTTAGATGAGACACCGAACACCGGGGAGCTGTTTTTT.

The chain links TRBV6-6 to TRBJ1-2, with TRBD1 identical over 7 bases. Germline lookup yields CDR1 MNHNY and CDR2 SVGAGI (reference sequence). CDR3 size: 15 residues. With 7 bases clipped from V and 0 bases from J, the junction kept 8 bases outside the gene matches. The CDR3 coding sequence is TGTGCCAGCACCACTCGGACAGGCGCTAACTATGGCTACACCTTC. Its protein is CASTTRTGANYGYTF.

This rearrangement joins TRBV28 to TRBJ1-2; D uncertain. The germline CDR1 and CDR2 sequences are MDHEN and SYDVKM. Deletions cut 4 bases from V and 1 base from J, with 7 bases between. This CDR3 is built from 13 residues. In nucleotides, the CDR3 is TGTGCCAGCAGTTCAGGAAATAACTATGGCTACACCTTC. It yields the protein CASSSGNNYGYTF.

Sample share makes this clone medium-sized. V is TRBV5-8 and J is TRBJ2-7; TRBD1 matches 10 bases. Germline CDR1 is SGHTS and CDR2 is YDEGEE. The J segment lost 5 bases and the V segment lost 6 bases, leaving 8 bases of the junction unmatched. The length of the CDR3 is 14 residues. The CDR3 is CASNHGTGVHEQYF. CDR3 bases: TGTGCCAGCAACCACGGGACAGGGGTCCACGAGCAGTACTTC.

This clone appeared a single time. The gene calls are TRBV9 and TRBJ1-2; tentatively, D is TRBD1 (5 bases). Germline values: CDR1 SGDLS, CDR2 YYNGEE. CDR3 length: 11 amino acids. With 5 bases removed from V and 6 bases from J, the gap between germline ends came to 8 bases. CDR3 in amino acids: CASSGADGYTF. The CDR3 DNA sequence: TGTGCCAGCAGTGGGGCGGATGGCTACACCTTC. The whole variable domain, remainder taken from reference TRBV9 and TRBJ1-2, is DSGVTQTPKHLITATGQRVTLRCSPRSGDLSVYWYQQSLDQGLQFLIQYYNGEERAKGNILERFSAQQFPDLHSELNLSSLELGDSALYFCASSGADGYTFGSGTRLTVV.

The V and J genes are TRBV28 and TRBJ1-3, with a weak D call TRBD1 (5 bases). This CDR3 contains 14 residues. Trimming left V 3 bases short and J 2 bases short, with 8 bases between. Germline CDR1 and CDR2: MDHEN and SYDVKM. CDR3 sequence: CASSFPGAGNTIYF. CDR3 coding DNA: TGTGCCAGCAGTTTTCCGGGGGCTGGAAACACCATATATTTT.

The chain recombines TRBV5-1 with TRBJ1-1, with unresolved D. The V gene lost 0 bases and the J gene lost 4 bases, with 13 bases spanning the gap. This CDR3 contains 15 residues. Germline CDR1 reads SGHRS; CDR2 reads YFSETQ. CDR3 loop: CASSLGEGWSTEAFF. In nucleotides, the CDR3 is TGCGCCAGCAGCTTGGGGGAGGGCTGGAGCACTGAAGCTTTCTTT.

This chain links TRBV5-6 with TRBJ1-6; D may be TRBD1 (5 bases). With 4 bases removed from V and 6 bases from J, the gap between germline ends came to 11 bases. Germline CDR1 SGHDT, CDR2 YYEEEE. There are 14 residues in the CDR3. The CDR3 protein is CASSRTGGNSPLHF. In nucleotides, the CDR3 is TGTGCCAGCAGCCGGACCGGGGGTAATTCACCCCTCCACTTT.

CDR3 loop: CASSFRGGLPDTQYF. CDR3 coding DNA: TGTGCCAGCAGCTTTAGGGGGGGCCTCCCAGATACGCAGTATTTT. The V and J genes are TRBV7-8 and TRBJ2-3; D may be TRBD2 (7 bases). Trimming took off 3 bases at V and 4 bases at J, with 14 bases between the two ends. Germline loops: CDR1 SGHVS, CDR2 FQNEAQ. The CDR3 runs to 15 residues.

CDR3 sequence reads: CASSQGQGRYF. CDR3 nucleotide sequence: TGTGCCAGCAGTCAAGGACAGGGACGGTACTTC. This sequence joins TRBV6-5 and TRBJ2-7; 8 positions match TRBD1. This CDR3 region has 11 residues. Germline V CDR1 and CDR2: MNHEY, SVGAGI. The ends lost 5 bases at V and 12 bases at J; junction bases unmatched: 6.

This clone was detected a few times. The chain is built from TRBV5-1 and TRBJ1-5; D is perhaps TRBD1 (5 bases). CDR3 length: 14 amino acids. Germline V gene sequence: CDR1 SGHRS, CDR2 YFSETQ. Trimming left V 0 bases short and J 2 bases short, with 6 bases between. CDR3 in amino acids: CASSLVGGNQPQHF. Here the CDR3 DNA reads TGCGCCAGCAGCTTGGTAGGGGGCAATCAGCCCCAGCATTTT.